Below are 18 T cell receptor beta chains sequenced from a single sample in a study of T and B cells in COVID-19 patients. Multiplex PCR with BIOMED2 TRB-A/B primer pools amplified TRB rearrangements. TCRdb processed the multiplex PCR reads anew with MiXCR; each CDR3 protein has one entry. The sample lists about 11,000 distinct CDR3 sequences, 33% occurring once. Each TRB amplification used roughly 230-550 ng of genomic DNA from blood. The sample comprised blood. Receptors were obtained from a human donor with active COVID-19.

The genes are TRBV20-1 and TRBJ2-5; D gene unclear. CDR1 and CDR2 from the germline V gene are DFQATT and SNEGSKA (reference sequence). The CDR3 has 13 amino acids. Trimming took 4 bases from V and 2 from J, leaving 11 bases between them. As DNA, the CDR3 is TGCAGTGCTATGGTAGTAGGTCAAGAGACCCAGTACTTC. Protein product: CSAMVVGQETQYF.

The chain recombines TRBV6-1 with TRBJ1-1; D is possibly TRBD1 (5 bases). This CDR3 has 14 amino acids. V was pared by 6 bases and J by 2 bases, with 13 bases between. Germline lookup yields CDR1 MNHNS and CDR2 SASEGT. The CDR3 loop reads CASSYRQRNTEAFF. As DNA, the CDR3 is TGTGCCAGCAGCTATCGACAGCGCAACACTGAAGCTTTCTTT.

The chain is built from TRBV6-1 and TRBJ1-6, with 10 bases matching TRBD1. V lost 6 bases, J lost 6 bases, and 5 bases stayed unmatched. Germline assignment: CDR1 MNHNS and CDR2 SASEGT. The CDR3 extends over 15 amino acids. The CDR3, as DNA: TGTGCCAGCAGCCTGGGACAGGGGATTAATTCACCCCTCCACTTT. Translating it yields CASSLGQGINSPLHF.

This clonotype occurred a few times. V is TRBV11-1 and J is TRBJ2-1, with 9 positions matching TRBD1. This CDR3 is 15 amino acids long. Germline V gives CDR1 SGHAT, CDR2 FQDESV (reference sequence). Unmatched junction bases numbered 12, after V lost 6 bases and J lost 9 bases. The CDR3 here is CASRQFTGGGSEQFF. DNA for the CDR3: TGTGCCAGCAGGCAATTCACAGGGGGCGGGAGTGAGCAGTTCTTC.

This clonotype occurred a few times. The V and J genes are TRBV5-4 and TRBJ1-6, with unresolved D. Trimming cost V 3 bases and J 3 bases, with 10 bases left between them. The CDR3 has 15 amino acids. Per the germline V gene, CDR1 is SGHNT and CDR2 is YYREEE (reference sequence). CDR3 sequence: CASSSGGNYNSPLHF. CDR3 DNA: TGTGCCAGCAGCTCGGGAGGGAACTATAATTCACCCCTCCACTTT.

The CDR3: CASSRGGTLDGYTF. The CDR3 bases are TGCGCCAGCAGCCGGGGGGGGACGTTGGATGGCTACACCTTC. V gene TRBV5-1 combines with J gene TRBJ1-2; TRBD1 might be the D (5 bases). Germline V CDR1 and CDR2: SGHRS, YFSETQ. Between the trimmed V and J ends, which lost 4 bases and 6 bases, there was a span of 16 bases. The CDR3 is 14 residues long.

This clonotype was seen more than once but under ten times. The chain uses TRBV30 and TRBJ1-2; the match to TRBD1 covers 7 bases. CDR1 and CDR2 (germline): GTSNPN, SVGIG (reference sequence). J was trimmed by 8 bases and V by 0 bases; bases with no gene match: 9. CDR3 size: 14 residues. CDR3 DNA: TGTGCCTGGAGTGTACTAACAGGGGTTGAAGGCTACACCTTC. As protein: CAWSVLTGVEGYTF. Combining the CDR3 with reference TRBV30 and TRBJ1-2 gives the whole variable domain SQTIHQWPATLVQPVGSPLSLECTVEGTSNPNLYWYRQAAGRGLQLLFYSVGIGQISSEVPQNLSASRPQDRQFILSSKKLLLSDSGFYLCAWSVLTGVEGYTFGSGTRLTVV.

By share, this clonotype counts as medium-sized. The chain is built from TRBV6-5 and TRBJ2-6, with a possible D match to TRBD1 (5 bases). V lost 5 bases and J lost 1, with 12 bases in between. CDR1 is MNHEY, CDR2 SVGAGI, per germline. This CDR3 has 16 residues. DNA of the CDR3: TGTGCCAGCAGTGTGAGCAGGGCATCTGGGGCCAACGTCCTGACTTTC. Translating gives CASSVSRASGANVLTF.

This clonotype qualifies as medium-sized (0.01 to 0.1%). CDR3 sequence reads: CSGKLGQDLEAFF. CDR3 DNA sequence: TGCAGCGGCAAATTGGGGCAGGACCTAGAAGCTTTCTTT. V gene TRBV29-1 combines with J gene TRBJ1-1, with D maybe TRBD1 (5 bases). CDR3 size: 13 residues. V dropped 7 bases and J dropped 8 bases, with 20 bases sitting between them. Germline CDR1 and CDR2: SQVTM and ANQGSEA.

The chain joins TRBV20-1 to TRBJ2-1; D possibly corresponds to TRBD2 (5 bases). Germline V gene data show CDR1 as DFQATT and CDR2 as SNEGSKA (reference sequence). The CDR3 covers 16 residues. Trimming removed 0 bases from V and 1 base from J, with 13 bases in between. The CDR3 reads CSAREASLGSYNEQFF. Here the CDR3 DNA reads TGCAGTGCTAGAGAGGCTAGCCTTGGGTCCTACAATGAGCAGTTCTTC.

The V call is TRBV28, the J call TRBJ2-3; D not certain. Germline lookup yields CDR1 MDHEN and CDR2 SYDVKM. V was shortened by 2 bases and J by 14 bases, with 14 bases between the two germline ends. This CDR3 comprises 12 residues. CDR3 in amino acids: CASSLAVNPVYF. The DNA of the CDR3 is TGTGCCAGCAGTTTAGCAGTTAATCCCGTGTATTTT.

This clonotype appeared a few times. This chain joins TRBV18 and TRBJ2-5; D is perhaps TRBD2 (6 bases). The CDR3 covers 12 residues. Germline assignment: CDR1 KGHSH and CDR2 LQKENI. The ends were cut back, 3 bases at V and 5 bases at J, with 7 bases in the middle. The CDR3 sequence: CASSPRGETQYF. CDR3 coding DNA: TGTGCCAGCTCACCTCGGGGGGAGACCCAGTACTTC. Full variable domain (remainder filled in from reference TRBV18 and TRBJ2-5): NAGVMQNPRHLVRRRGQEARLRCSPMKGHSHVYWYRQLPEEGLKFMVYLQKENIIDESGMPKERFSAEFPKEGPSILRIQQVVRGDSAAYFCASSPRGETQYFGPGTRLLVL.

A remark on this clonotype: Sequence at one end of the junction differs from germline and may be a read error. CDR3 sequence: CASSLGPRSGGTDTQYF. DNA for the CDR3: TGCGCCAGCAGCTTGGGGCCCAGGTCGGGGGGCACAGATACGCAGTATTTT. The chain is built from TRBV5-6 and TRBJ2-3, with a tentative D call TRBD2 (6 bases). The CDR3 contains 17 residues. The germline gives CDR1 SGHDT, CDR2 YYEEEE.

This clonotype is labeled as medium-sized. This chain connects TRBV29-1 to TRBJ2-5; 11 bases match TRBD2. Trimming took 6 bases from V and 5 from J; bases not matched to a gene: 11. Germline lookup yields CDR1 SQVTM and CDR2 ANQGSEA. The CDR3 is made up of 15 amino acids. Here the CDR3 reads CSVKIAGGRMETQYF. CDR3 coding DNA: TGCAGCGTCAAGATAGCGGGGGGGCGTATGGAGACCCAGTACTTC.

This chain uses TRBV5-1 with TRBJ2-5; 11 bases agree with TRBD2. CDR3 length equals 16 residues. Germline CDR1 SGHRS, CDR2 YFSETQ. V shed 4 bases, J shed 4 bases, and the junction held 9 bases outside the gene matches. CDR3 DNA sequence: TGCGCCAGCAGCGCGGGAATAGCGGGGGGGATAGAGACCCAGTACTTC. Translation gives CASSAGIAGGIETQYF.

The chain combines TRBV18 with TRBJ2-5; 7 bases map to TRBD1. V lost 6 bases, J lost 5 bases, and 21 bases stayed unmatched. CDR1 is KGHSH and CDR2 is LQKENI in the germline V gene. CDR3 size: 18 residues. The CDR3 nucleotides read TGTGCCAGCTCCCTCGGGGCGACAATACAGGGGTATTCGGAGACCCAGTACTTC. It is translated as CASSLGATIQGYSETQYF.

Concerning this clonotype: Possible read error: a much larger clone is one base away. The CDR3 spells CASSQPLTQSSYEQYF. CDR3 sequence (DNA): TGTGCCAGCAGCCAGCCACTGACACAGAGCTCCTACGAGCAGTACTTC. The genes are TRBV5-6 and TRBJ2-7, with unresolved D. V lost 4 bases to trimming and J lost 0 bases, with 17 bases between them. The germline V gene encodes CDR1 SGHDT and CDR2 YYEEEE. CDR3 length: 16 amino acids.

A single count supports this clonotype. The chain couples TRBV7-9 to TRBJ1-6; TRBD1 is a possible D gene (6 bases). V gave up 1 base and J gave up 8 bases, with 12 bases separating them. CDR1 SEHNR and CDR2 FQNEAQ come from the germline V gene (reference sequence). The CDR3 length is 15 residues. The CDR3: CASSLEQGNYSPLHF. CDR3 DNA: TGTGCCAGCAGCTTAGAACAGGGAAATTATTCACCCCTCCACTTT.